These T cell receptor beta chains were read from a single sample in a study of OX40 agonist ivuxolimab in advanced cancers. Produced via immunoSEQ multiplex PCR; TCRdb's table is partial and in-frame only. The sample lists some 98,000 clones, just under 95% occurring once. Here the sequenced sample was CD4+ or CD8+ T cells sorted from blood, taken in a trial of the OX40 agonist ivuxolimab. The receptor source for this set is an adult with an advanced solid tumor such as melanoma, head and neck, liver or kidney cancer. Each CDR3 is given with its conserved first and last residue. A D gene is named only where the DNA matches it firmly. Where a row states a size, it is once, few, many or the class of an expanded clone; other rows omit it.

V,J,size,length,D,CDR3,DNA
TRBV18,TRBJ1-5,few,16,.,CASSLAARHAAQPQHF,TGTGCCAGCTCACTGGCAGCCCGACACGCTGCACAGCCCCAGCATTTT
TRBV6-1,TRBJ1-6,.,17,TRBD1,CASSELGQGVDNSPLHF,TGTGCCAGCAGTGAACTCGGACAGGGGGTAGATAATTCACCCCTCCACTTT
TRBV4-2,TRBJ2-7,.,16,.,CASSPILRGLISEQYF,TGTGCCAGCAGCCCGATCCTCCGGGGCTTGATAAGCGAGCAGTACTTC
TRBV6-5,TRBJ1-4,.,15,TRBD1,CASSTGTGDNEKLFF,TGTGCCAGCAGTACCGGGACAGGGGATAATGAAAAACTGTTTTTT
TRBV30,TRBJ1-4,.,13,.,CAWSRGLYEKLFF,TGTGCCTGGAGTAGGGGCCTCTATGAAAAACTGTTTTTT
TRBV11-3,TRBJ2-5,.,12,.,CASSEGGETQYF,TGTGCCAGCAGCGAGGGGGGAGAGACCCAGTACTTC
TRBV30,TRBJ2-6,once,16,.,CAWGRRGVSGANVLTF,TGTGCCTGGGGTCGCCGTGGGGTCTCTGGGGCCAACGTCCTGACTTTC
TRBV19,TRBJ1-2,once,17,TRBD1,CASSILFQGASNYGYTF,TGTGCCAGTAGTATTCTGTTCCAGGGGGCTAGTAATTATGGCTACACCTTC
TRBV11-2,TRBJ1-5,.,13,.,CASSLAGNQPQHF,TGTGCCAGCAGCTTAGCCGGGAATCAGCCCCAGCATTTT
TRBV30,TRBJ1-1,.,14,TRBD1,CAWTRQGVVTEAFF,TGTGCCTGGACGCGGCAGGGGGTGGTCACTGAAGCTTTCTTT
TRBV4-1,TRBJ2-1,once,14,.,CASSQRKAGAEQFF,TGCGCCAGCAGCCAACGGAAGGCGGGGGCTGAGCAGTTCTTC
TRBV11-2,TRBJ2-3,.,12,.,CASSLLGDTQYF,TGTGCCAGCAGCTTATTGGGAGATACGCAGTATTTT
TRBV19,TRBJ1-2,few,14,TRBD1,CASSTGQGAYGYTF,TGTGCCAGTAGTACAGGACAGGGCGCCTATGGCTACACCTTC
TRBV5-6,TRBJ1-1,.,14,.,CASSRPRGNTEAFF,TGTGCCAGCAGCCGCCCCCGCGGGAACACTGAAGCTTTCTTT
TRBV7-8,TRBJ2-3,.,12,.,CASSTARDTQYF,TGTGCCAGCAGCACAGCTCGAGATACGCAGTATTTT
TRBV4-2,TRBJ1-5,.,15,.,CASSRRTLGNQPQHF,TGTGCCAGCAGCCGCCGGACCCTTGGCAATCAGCCCCAGCATTTT
TRBV9,TRBJ1-3,.,16,.,CASSRDGWLAGNTIYF,TGTGCCAGCAGCAGAGACGGGTGGCTCGCTGGAAACACCATATATTTT
TRBV27,TRBJ1-6,.,17,.,CASSFERGQASGSPLHF,TGTGCCAGCAGCTTCGAAAGGGGTCAAGCCTCAGGTTCACCCCTCCACTTT
TRBV5-4,TRBJ2-7,.,14,.,CASSSGPGYYEQYF,TGTGCCAGCAGCTCTGGTCCAGGATACTACGAGCAGTACTTC
TRBV6-6,TRBJ1-2,.,16,TRBD1,CASSYSVGQGRRGYTF,TGTGCCAGCAGTTACTCAGTCGGACAGGGTCGAAGAGGCTACACCTTC
TRBV28,TRBJ2-3,.,14,.,CASSFAYPTDTQYF,TGTGCCAGCAGTTTTGCATATCCCACAGATACGCAGTATTTT
TRBV2,TRBJ1-5,.,17,.,CASSDPAWTHSNQPQHF,TGTGCCAGCAGTGACCCTGCCTGGACCCATAGCAATCAGCCCCAGCATTTT
TRBV7-3,TRBJ2-5,once,15,.,CASSEIPGGQETQYF,TGTGCCAGCAGCGAAATACCTGGGGGACAAGAGACCCAGTACTTC
TRBV7-8,TRBJ1-5,.,16,.,CASSLEATSLNQPQHF,TGTGCCAGCAGCTTAGAAGCCACGTCTCTCAATCAGCCCCAGCATTTT
TRBV5-5,TRBJ2-1,.,15,.,CASSPVPPLGNEQFF,TGTGCCAGCAGCCCTGTTCCCCCGCTCGGCAATGAGCAGTTCTTC
TRBV2,TRBJ2-3,.,11,.,CASSPFFPQYF,TGTGCCAGCAGCCCCTTCTTCCCGCAGTATTTT
TRBV28,TRBJ1-2,.,12,.,CATLQGSGGYTF,TGTGCCACCCTACAGGGCTCCGGGGGCTACACCTTC
TRBV13,TRBJ2-3,.,13,.,CASSPRSPDTQYF,TGTGCCAGCAGTCCCCGATCCCCCGATACGCAGTATTTT
TRBV15,TRBJ2-1,.,15,.,CATSKGRASYNEQFF,TGTGCCACCAGCAAAGGAAGAGCTTCCTACAATGAGCAGTTCTTC
TRBV18,TRBJ2-5,.,13,.,CASSPGLQETQYF,TGTGCCAGCTCACCGGGGCTCCAAGAGACCCAGTACTTC
TRBV30,TRBJ2-7,.,14,TRBD2,CAWSYLGERGEQYF,TGTGCCTGGAGTTATCTGGGTGAGCGGGGAGAGCAGTACTTC